The rows below give T cell receptor beta chains drawn from one sample of a study of control samples from healthy donors and cancer patients. Profiled with immunoSEQ multiplex PCR; TCRdb holds only in-frame clones, not every one. Of around 40,000 clones in the sample, under 95% were seen once. Sequences were obtained from PBMCs. The receptors derive from a woman in her thirties or forties with head and neck cancer. Both conserved end residues are part of each CDR3. D genes are given only for firm matches. Clone size is stated in some rows and not others, as once, few, many or a class when expanded.

V: TRBV7-9
J: TRBJ1-2
size: NA
D: NA
DNA: TGTGCCAGCAGCTCTGGGGCGACAGCACCCTACTATGGCTACACCTTC
CDR3: CASSSGATAPYYGYTF

V: TRBV2
J: TRBJ2-3
size: NA
D: NA
DNA: TGTGCCAGCAAGGGTCCATGGGGCACAGATACGCAGTATTTT
CDR3: CASKGPWGTDTQYF

V: TRBV5-4
J: TRBJ1-4
size: NA
D: NA
DNA: TGTGCCAGCAGCTCGAAGGCCCTTAATGAAAAACTGTTTTTT
CDR3: CASSSKALNEKLFF

V: TRBV29-1
J: TRBJ2-2
size: NA
D: NA
DNA: TGCAGCGCCGACGGAGGGGTTGACACCGGGGAGCTGTTTTTT
CDR3: CSADGGVDTGELFF

V: TRBV29-1
J: TRBJ2-5
size: once
D: TRBD2
DNA: TGCAGCGTTGACGGACTAGCGGGTCAAGAGACCCAGTACTTC
CDR3: CSVDGLAGQETQYF

V: TRBV27
J: TRBJ2-1
size: NA
D: NA
DNA: TGTGCCAGCAGTTTCAATCGCCTTAATTACAATGAGCAGTTCTTC
CDR3: CASSFNRLNYNEQFF

V: TRBV10-3
J: TRBJ2-7
size: NA
D: TRBD2
DNA: TGTGCCATCGCGGAGGCGGGAGAGTTCTACGAGCAGTACTTC
CDR3: CAIAEAGEFYEQYF

V: TRBV7-9
J: TRBJ1-3
size: NA
D: NA
DNA: TGTGCCAGCAGCTCTAGCGGGAGCTCTGGAAACACCATATATTTT
CDR3: CASSSSGSSGNTIYF

V: TRBV11-2
J: TRBJ2-7
size: NA
D: NA
DNA: TGTGCCAGCAGCTTGGACCCGGCAAGCCCCTCCTACGAGCAGTACTTC
CDR3: CASSLDPASPSYEQYF

V: TRBV28
J: TRBJ2-1
size: NA
D: NA
DNA: TGTGCCAGCACCCCAGCAGGGGCGAGTGGGTACAATGAGCAGTTCTTC
CDR3: CASTPAGASGYNEQFF

V: TRBV6-6
J: TRBJ1-4
size: NA
D: NA
DNA: TGTGCCAGCAGTCACCGGGACCTTAATGAAAAACTGTTTTTT
CDR3: CASSHRDLNEKLFF

V: TRBV27
J: TRBJ2-7
size: NA
D: TRBD1
DNA: TGTGCCAGCAGTTTAGACAGGGGGCTTAACGAGCAGTACTTC
CDR3: CASSLDRGLNEQYF

V: TRBV7-3
J: TRBJ2-1
size: NA
D: NA
DNA: TGTGCCAGCAGCTTGGGTTCGGCCTGGTCGGATGAGCAGTTCTTC
CDR3: CASSLGSAWSDEQFF

V: TRBV3-1/TRBV3-2
J: TRBJ1-5
size: NA
D: TRBD1
DNA: TGTGCCAGCAGCCAAGCAGACAGGGCGGGACAGCCCCAGCATTTT
CDR3: CASSQADRAGQPQHF

V: TRBV4-2
J: TRBJ2-6
size: NA
D: NA
DNA: TGTGCCAGCAGCCGCTCGGCCGAGAACTCTGGGGCCAACGTCCTGACTTTC
CDR3: CASSRSAENSGANVLTF

V: TRBV7-9
J: TRBJ1-1
size: NA
D: TRBD1
DNA: TGTGCCAGCAGCCGTCGGGGGACAGGGGAGATTGAGACTGAAGCTTTCTTT
CDR3: CASSRRGTGEIETEAFF

V: TRBV5-1
J: TRBJ1-5
size: NA
D: TRBD1
DNA: TGCGCCAGCAACCCGACAGGGTGGGATCAGCCCCAGCATTTT
CDR3: CASNPTGWDQPQHF

V: TRBV2
J: TRBJ2-5
size: NA
D: TRBD1
DNA: TGTGCCAGCAGTGTTTTGGGACAGGCTTACCAAGAGACCCAGTACTTC
CDR3: CASSVLGQAYQETQYF

V: TRBV20-1
J: TRBJ2-1
size: NA
D: NA
DNA: TGCAGTGCTTCGGTGATAGATGAGCAGTTCTTC
CDR3: CSASVIDEQFF

V: TRBV3-1/TRBV3-2
J: TRBJ1-4
size: NA
D: NA
DNA: TGTGCCAGCAGCCAGGGAACCGGGACTTGGGGTAATGAAAAACTGTTTTTT
CDR3: CASSQGTGTWGNEKLFF

V: TRBV20-1
J: TRBJ2-3
size: NA
D: NA
DNA: TGCAGTGCTAGTCGCCGGCCGCGAGATACGCAGTATTTT
CDR3: CSASRRPRDTQYF

V: TRBV29-1
J: TRBJ2-1
size: NA
D: NA
DNA: TGCAGCGTTATTCTAGCCATACGTTGGAATGAGCAGTTCTTC
CDR3: CSVILAIRWNEQFF

V: TRBV20-1
J: TRBJ2-3
size: NA
D: TRBD2
DNA: TGCAGTGCCAGTGGACTAGCGGGGGGGCTTAGCACAGATACGCAGTATTTT
CDR3: CSASGLAGGLSTDTQYF

V: TRBV3-1/TRBV3-2
J: TRBJ2-1
size: NA
D: TRBD2
DNA: TGTGCCAGCAGCCAAGGCGGGAGGGGATACAATGAGCAGTTCTTC
CDR3: CASSQGGRGYNEQFF

V: TRBV2
J: TRBJ2-7
size: NA
D: NA
DNA: TGTGCCAGCCGCTACCGTACCTACGAGCAGTACTTC
CDR3: CASRYRTYEQYF

V: TRBV14
J: TRBJ1-2
size: NA
D: NA
DNA: TGTGCCAGCAGCCAAGACTACGCTAACTATGGCTACACCTTC
CDR3: CASSQDYANYGYTF

V: TRBV5-1
J: TRBJ2-7
size: once
D: NA
DNA: TGCGCCAGCAGCTTGGAGTATGTCTCCTACGAGCAGTACTTC
CDR3: CASSLEYVSYEQYF

V: TRBV20-1
J: TRBJ1-1
size: NA
D: NA
DNA: TGCAGTGGCGGCCAGGGGAGAGAAGCTTTCTTT
CDR3: CSGGQGREAFF

V: TRBV10-1
J: TRBJ1-1
size: NA
D: TRBD1
DNA: TGCGCCAGCAGTGACCAGGGGGCCACTGAAGCTTTCTTT
CDR3: CASSDQGATEAFF

V: TRBV27
J: TRBJ1-1
size: NA
D: NA
DNA: TGTGCCAGCAGTTTAGTGGAGGGGAGAACTGAAGCTTTCTTT
CDR3: CASSLVEGRTEAFF

V: TRBV7-3
J: TRBJ2-7
size: NA
D: TRBD2
DNA: TGTGCCAGCAGCCCCTATCCCGCGGGGGGCTACGAGCAGTACTTC
CDR3: CASSPYPAGGYEQYF

V: TRBV30
J: TRBJ2-7
size: NA
D: TRBD1
DNA: TGTGCCTGGAGTGTACGGGTAGGGGGCCTCTACGAGCAGTACTTC
CDR3: CAWSVRVGGLYEQYF

V: TRBV20-1
J: TRBJ1-6
size: NA
D: NA
DNA: TGCAGTGCGAGCCATAATTCACCCCTCCACTTT
CDR3: CSASHNSPLHF

V: TRBV6-5
J: TRBJ1-2
size: NA
D: NA
DNA: TGTGCCAGCAGGGATTCGGACAGATCTTACTATGGCTACACCTTC
CDR3: CASRDSDRSYYGYTF

V: TRBV5-8
J: TRBJ1-2
size: NA
D: NA
DNA: TGTGCCAGCAGCTTAGGGGAGGGCTATGGCTACACCTTC
CDR3: CASSLGEGYGYTF

V: TRBV27
J: TRBJ1-4
size: NA
D: NA
DNA: TGTGCCAGCAGTCGAGCCGGGACATTTCCCTCCTCCACTAATGAAAAACTGTTTTTT
CDR3: CASSRAGTFPSSTNEKLFF

V: TRBV18
J: TRBJ1-5
size: few
D: NA
DNA: TGTGCCAGCTCACCACGCAGGGGAGACGGCAATCAGCCCCAGCATTTT
CDR3: CASSPRRGDGNQPQHF

V: TRBV12-3/TRBV12-4
J: TRBJ2-2
size: NA
D: NA
DNA: TGTGCCAGCACCTTAAGGAACACCGGGGAGCTGTTTTTT
CDR3: CASTLRNTGELFF

V: TRBV5-1
J: TRBJ2-1
size: NA
D: NA
DNA: TGCGCCAGCAGCTTGGGTGGCGGACTGTACAATGAGCAGTTCTTC
CDR3: CASSLGGGLYNEQFF

V: TRBV27
J: TRBJ2-2
size: once
D: NA
DNA: TGTGCCAGCAGTTTATCCCCCCCTACCGGGGAGCTGTTTTTT
CDR3: CASSLSPPTGELFF

V: TRBV7-9
J: TRBJ2-1
size: NA
D: NA
DNA: TGTGCCAGCAGCTTAGAATCAGTGAACAATGAGCAGTTCTTC
CDR3: CASSLESVNNEQFF

V: TRBV30
J: TRBJ1-3
size: NA
D: NA
DNA: TGTGCCTGGAGTGTCAGGGCAAAGGGAAACACCATATATTTT
CDR3: CAWSVRAKGNTIYF